This passage covers 21 T cell receptor beta chains from one sample sequenced in a study of CD8 T cells in Susac syndrome. RNA was extracted with the RNeasy kit, and a quantity of about 0.45 to 1 ug was reverse transcribed using random hexamers. TCRdb used MiXCR to reprocess the immunoSEQ multiplex PCR reads, holding one entry per CDR3 protein. This sample has approximately 190,000 distinct CDR3 sequences; approximately 96% occur once, and the top ten carry 0.098%. Sequenced: CD4+ T cells from PBMCs. These TCRs come from a human donor with Susac syndrome.

This chain connects TRBV6-2 or TRBV6-3 to TRBJ2-3; D might be TRBD2 (6 bases). This CDR3 is 13 amino acids long. V was trimmed by 7 bases and J by 3 bases, leaving 11 bases between them. The germline V gene has CDR1 MNHEY and CDR2 SVGEGT. The CDR3 sequence is CASTEGGTDTQYF. The CDR3 nucleotides are TGTGCCAGCACCGAAGGAGGGACAGATACGCAGTATTTT.

The chain employs TRBV6-5 and TRBJ1-5, with D possibly TRBD1 on 5 matching bases. This CDR3 is 13 amino acids long. CDR1 and CDR2 from the germline V gene are MNHEY and SVGAGI. Trimming stripped 3 bases from V and 5 bases from J, with 8 bases between. The CDR3 sequence: CASSYTGYQPQHF. CDR3 DNA sequence: TGTGCCAGCAGTTATACAGGTTATCAGCCCCAGCATTTT.

The chain joins TRBV10-3 to TRBJ1-3, with TRBD1 as a possible D gene (5 bases). The CDR3 is made up of 14 amino acids. The ends were cut back, 6 bases at V and 4 bases at J, with 13 bases in the middle. Germline assignment: CDR1 ENHRY and CDR2 SYGVKD. CDR3 sequence reads: CAISAGRDGNTIYF. The CDR3 bases are TGTGCCATCAGCGCCGGGAGGGACGGAAACACCATATATTTT.

CDR3 loop: CSARDFSYEQYF. Written as DNA, the CDR3 is TGCAGTGCTAGAGATTTCAGTTACGAGCAGTACTTC. This chain uses TRBV20-1 with TRBJ2-7; D unclear. The CDR3 runs 12 residues. Trimming took off 0 bases at V and 4 bases at J, with 7 bases between the two ends. Looked up from germline, CDR1 is DFQATT and CDR2 is SNEGSKA (reference sequence).

The gene calls are TRBV30 and TRBJ2-3, with 7 nucleotides matching TRBD2. Germline V gives CDR1 GTSNPN, CDR2 SVGIG (reference sequence). Germline trimming cut 2 bases from V and 3 bases from J; bases unmatched to any gene: 8. The CDR3 runs to 15 residues. CDR3: CAWSRSSGVTDTQYF. The CDR3 DNA is TGTGCCTGGAGTCGCTCCAGCGGGGTAACAGATACGCAGTATTTT. The whole variable domain, remainder taken from reference TRBV30 and TRBJ2-3, is SQTIHQWPATLVQPVGSPLSLECTVEGTSNPNLYWYRQAAGRGLQLLFYSVGIGQISSEVPQNLSASRPQDRQFILSSKKLLLSDSGFYLCAWSRSSGVTDTQYFGPGTRLTVL.

This chain's CDR3 is CASSRAGRGSNQPQHF. CDR3 in DNA: TGCGCCAGCAGCCGTGCCGGGAGAGGAAGCAATCAGCCCCAGCATTTT. This rearrangement joins TRBV4-3 to TRBJ1-5; D not certain. In germline, CDR1 is LGHNA, CDR2 YSLEER. The CDR3 sequence is 16 residues long. With 4 bases removed from V and 1 base from J, the gap between germline ends came to 14 bases.

This rearrangement joins TRBV4-2 to TRBJ2-7, with 9 bases identical to TRBD1. The germline CDR1 and CDR2 sequences are LGHNA and YNFKEQ. Losses at the gene ends were 1 base for V and 1 base for J; bases not matched to a gene: 5. The CDR3 is made up of 16 amino acids. CDR3 in DNA: TGTGCCAGCAGCCAAGGGACAGGGGAGGGGTCCTACGAGCAGTACTTC. As protein: CASSQGTGEGSYEQYF.

This rearrangement joins TRBV30 to TRBJ2-1; the match to TRBD2 covers 11 bases. Germline trimming cut 3 bases from V and 10 bases from J; bases unmatched to any gene: 11. This CDR3 spans 15 amino acids. Germline values: CDR1 GTSNPN, CDR2 SVGIG (reference sequence). CDR3 loop: CAWSPGLAGGGEQFF. The CDR3 DNA follows: TGTGCCTGGAGCCCCGGACTAGCGGGTGGGGGGGAGCAGTTCTTC.

This chain connects TRBV10-2 to TRBJ2-6, with D unclear. CDR3 length: 16 residues. Trimming left V 6 bases short and J 0 bases short, with 12 bases between. Germline V gene sequence: CDR1 WSHSY, CDR2 SAAADI. Written as DNA, the CDR3 is TGCGCCAGCAGCCGAGAGGTACCCTCTGGGGCCAACGTCCTGACTTTC. This codes for CASSREVPSGANVLTF.

This clonotype has only one observation. The CDR3 is CASSQEGAQNGYTF. The CDR3 DNA reads as TGTGCCAGCAGCCAAGAGGGGGCGCAGAATGGCTACACCTTC. The chain links TRBV4-2 to TRBJ1-2, with TRBD1 as a possible D gene (6 bases). The germline gives CDR1 LGHNA, CDR2 YNFKEQ. Trimming cost V 0 bases and J 6 bases, with 11 bases left between them. The CDR3 sequence is 14 residues long.

The V and J genes are TRBV3-1 and TRBJ2-1; D possibly corresponds to TRBD2 (7 bases). The CDR3 runs 15 residues. The germline V and J ends were trimmed by 3 bases and 5 bases, with 14 bases remaining between them. Per germline, CDR1 LGHDT and CDR2 YNNKEL (reference sequence). CDR3 nucleotides: TGTGCCAGCAGCCAGGCGGGGGCCTACAACAATGAGCAGTTCTTC. Translating gives CASSQAGAYNNEQFF.

This clonotype has a handful of counts. V usage is TRBV12-3 or TRBV12-4 and J usage is TRBJ2-5; D call uncertain. CDR3 length: 13 residues. V lost 3 bases and J 5 bases, leaving 10 bases between the germline ends. The DNA of the CDR3 is TGTGCCAGCAGTTTGGTGGGCGCGGAGACCCAGTACTTC. Translated: CASSLVGAETQYF.

The rearrangement joins TRBV30 to TRBJ1-2; no reliable D call. Trimming cost V 7 bases and J 3 bases, with 9 bases left between them. In germline, CDR1 is GTSNPN, CDR2 SVGIG (reference sequence). The CDR3 runs to 11 residues. The CDR3 DNA reads TGTGCCTTCCGAAAGGACTATGGCTACACCTTC. It encodes CAFRKDYGYTF.

The J gene is TRBJ2-7, the V gene TRBV6-5, with TRBD1 identical over 8 bases. CDR1 is MNHEY and CDR2 is SVGAGI in the germline V gene. J lost 7 bases, V lost 6 bases, and 5 bases had no gene match. The CDR3 covers 12 residues. CDR3 DNA: TGTGCCAGCAGCCCCGGACAGGGTGAGCAGTACTTC. Its translation is CASSPGQGEQYF.

V gene TRBV5-1 combines with J gene TRBJ2-5; D perhaps matches TRBD1 (5 bases). The length of the CDR3 is 14 residues. CDR1 SGHRS and CDR2 YFSETQ come from the germline V gene. Trimming removed 0 bases from V and 7 bases from J, with 13 bases in between. The CDR3 spells CASSLALTDGTQYF. CDR3 coding DNA: TGCGCCAGCAGCTTGGCGTTGACAGATGGGACCCAGTACTTC.

The genes are TRBV6-1 and TRBJ2-3, with 9 bases matching TRBD1. The CDR3 runs to 15 residues. J gave up 2 bases and V 5 bases, and 5 bases lay outside the gene matches. Germline V gene data show CDR1 as MNHNS and CDR2 as SASEGT. The CDR3 is CASSWTGENTDTQYF. In DNA form, the CDR3 reads TGTGCCAGCAGTTGGACAGGGGAAAACACAGATACGCAGTATTTT.

The rearrangement links TRBV3-1 to TRBJ1-2; TRBD1 aligns across 9 bases. CDR3 length equals 15 residues. Germline values: CDR1 LGHDT, CDR2 YNNKEL (reference sequence). Germline trimming cut 1 base from V and 3 bases from J; bases unmatched to any gene: 3. CDR3 sequence: CASSQARDRDYGYTF. The CDR3 coding sequence is TGTGCCAGCAGCCAAGCCCGGGACAGGGACTATGGCTACACCTTC.

The chain has TRBV29-1 and TRBJ1-3; TRBD1 matches at 12 bases. The CDR3 contains 14 residues. Germline values: CDR1 SQVTM, CDR2 ANQGSEA. Trimming removed 6 bases from V and 9 bases from J; junction bases left unmatched: 9. DNA for the CDR3: TGCAGCGTCGCCACGGGACAGGGGGCGGGCACCATATATTTT. This encodes CSVATGQGAGTIYF.

The chain couples TRBV20-1 to TRBJ2-7, with 10 bases that match TRBD2. The CDR3 covers 16 residues. Trimming at V came to 4 bases and at J to 9 bases, leaving 18 bases not matched to a gene. Germline V lookup: CDR1 DFQATT, CDR2 SNEGSKA (reference sequence). The CDR3 bases are TGCAGTGCTAAAAAACCTGGACTAGCGGACGAAAACGGGCAGTACTTC. Its protein is CSAKKPGLADENGQYF.

The J gene is TRBJ1-1, the V gene TRBV27; D perhaps matches TRBD1 (6 bases). Per the germline V gene, CDR1 is MNHEY and CDR2 is SMNVEV (reference sequence). CDR3 length: 14 amino acids. The germline V and J ends were trimmed by 2 bases and 1 base, with 8 bases remaining between them. CDR3 coding DNA: TGTGCCAGCAGTTTAACAGGGTGGAACACTGAAGCTTTCTTT. Translation: CASSLTGWNTEAFF.

The chain links TRBV6-2 or TRBV6-3 to TRBJ1-5, with TRBD1 matching over 7 bases. V shed 8 bases, J shed 5 bases, and the junction held 12 bases outside the gene matches. Germline CDR1 and CDR2: MNHEY and SVGEGT. CDR3 length: 15 amino acids. This chain's CDR3 is CASSPRRDSDQPQHF. CDR3 coding DNA: TGTGCCAGCTCCCCTCGCCGGGACAGCGATCAGCCCCAGCATTTT.